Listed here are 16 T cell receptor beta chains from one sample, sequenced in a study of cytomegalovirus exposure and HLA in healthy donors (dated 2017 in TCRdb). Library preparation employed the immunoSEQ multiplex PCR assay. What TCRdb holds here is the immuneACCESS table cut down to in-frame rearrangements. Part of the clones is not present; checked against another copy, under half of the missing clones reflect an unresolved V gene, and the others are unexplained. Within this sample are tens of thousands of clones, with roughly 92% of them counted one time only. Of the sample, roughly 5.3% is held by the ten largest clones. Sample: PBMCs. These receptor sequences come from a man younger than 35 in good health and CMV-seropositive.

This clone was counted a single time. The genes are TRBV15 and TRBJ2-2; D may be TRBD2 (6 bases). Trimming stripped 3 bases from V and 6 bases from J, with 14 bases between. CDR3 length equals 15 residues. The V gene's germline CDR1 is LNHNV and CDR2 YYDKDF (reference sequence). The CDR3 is CATSREGFGAGELFF. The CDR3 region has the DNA TGTGCCACCAGCAGGGAGGGGTTCGGGGCCGGGGAGCTGTTTTTT. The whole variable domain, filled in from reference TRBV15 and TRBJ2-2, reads DAMVIQNPRYQVTQFGKPVTLSCSQTLNHNVMYWYQQKSSQAPKLLFHYYDKDFNNEADTPDNFQSRRPNTSFCFLDIRSPGLGDTAMYLCATSREGFGAGELFFGEGSRLTVL.

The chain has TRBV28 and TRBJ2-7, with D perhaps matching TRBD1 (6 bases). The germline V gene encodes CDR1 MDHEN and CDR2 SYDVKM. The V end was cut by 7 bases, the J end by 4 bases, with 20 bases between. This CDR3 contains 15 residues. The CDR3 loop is CASTQLGGSRYEQYF. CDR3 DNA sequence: TGTGCCAGCACCCAACTAGGGGGAAGTAGGTACGAGCAGTACTTC.

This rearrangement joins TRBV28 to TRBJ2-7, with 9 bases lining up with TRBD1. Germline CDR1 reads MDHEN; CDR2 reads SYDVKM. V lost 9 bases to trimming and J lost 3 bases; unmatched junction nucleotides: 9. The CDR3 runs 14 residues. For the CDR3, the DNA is TGTGCCAGTTCCGGGACAGGGTTAGTCTACGAGCAGTACTTC. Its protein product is CASSGTGLVYEQYF.

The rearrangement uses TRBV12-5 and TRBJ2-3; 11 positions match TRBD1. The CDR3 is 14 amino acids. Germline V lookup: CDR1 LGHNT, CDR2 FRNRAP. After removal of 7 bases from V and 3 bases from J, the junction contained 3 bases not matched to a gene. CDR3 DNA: TGTGCTAGTGCCCGGGACAGGGGGACAGATACGCAGTATTTT. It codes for CASARDRGTDTQYF.

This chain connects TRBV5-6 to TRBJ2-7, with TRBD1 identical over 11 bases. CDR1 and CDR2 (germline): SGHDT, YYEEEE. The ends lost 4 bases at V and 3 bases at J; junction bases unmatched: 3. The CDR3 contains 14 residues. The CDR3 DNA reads TGTGCCAGCAGCCGCGGGACAGGGGGCTACGAGCAGTACTTC. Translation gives CASSRGTGGYEQYF.

The CDR3 nucleotides read TGTGCCAGCAGTCAACAGGGAGTAGACTATGGCTACACCTTC. Its translation: CASSQQGVDYGYTF. This chain connects TRBV6-5 to TRBJ1-2, with D tentatively TRBD1 (6 bases). Per germline, CDR1 MNHEY and CDR2 SVGAGI. V gave up 5 bases and J gave up 3 bases, with 13 bases separating them. The CDR3 has 14 amino acids.

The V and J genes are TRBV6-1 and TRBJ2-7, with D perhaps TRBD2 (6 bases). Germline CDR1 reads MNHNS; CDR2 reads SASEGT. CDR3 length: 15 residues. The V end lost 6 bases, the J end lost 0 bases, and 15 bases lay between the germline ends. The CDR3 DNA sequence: TGTGCCAGCAGGCCCCAGATCGGGGGCTCCTACGAGCAGTACTTC. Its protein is CASRPQIGGSYEQYF.

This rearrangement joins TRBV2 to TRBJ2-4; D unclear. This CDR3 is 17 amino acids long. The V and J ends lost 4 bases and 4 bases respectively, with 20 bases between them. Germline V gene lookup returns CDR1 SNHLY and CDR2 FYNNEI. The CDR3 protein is CASSVGSEVAIKNIQYF. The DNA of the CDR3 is TGTGCCAGCAGTGTGGGTAGTGAGGTTGCGATAAAAAACATTCAGTACTTC.

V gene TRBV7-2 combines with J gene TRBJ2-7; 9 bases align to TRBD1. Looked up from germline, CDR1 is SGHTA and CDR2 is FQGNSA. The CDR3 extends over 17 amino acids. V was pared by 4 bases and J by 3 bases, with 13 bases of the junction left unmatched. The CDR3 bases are TGTGCCAGCAGCTCCGGACAGGGGAGGGGCCGAAACTACGAGCAGTACTTC. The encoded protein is CASSSGQGRGRNYEQYF.

The CDR3 loop reads CASRRAGRGQPQHF. Written as DNA, the CDR3 is TGTGCCAGCAGGAGGGCCGGGAGGGGTCAGCCCCAGCATTTT. This chain links TRBV28 with TRBJ1-5; TRBD1 might be the D (5 bases). There are 14 residues in the CDR3. Trimming left V 6 bases short and J 6 bases short, with 15 bases between. The germline V gene encodes CDR1 MDHEN and CDR2 SYDVKM.

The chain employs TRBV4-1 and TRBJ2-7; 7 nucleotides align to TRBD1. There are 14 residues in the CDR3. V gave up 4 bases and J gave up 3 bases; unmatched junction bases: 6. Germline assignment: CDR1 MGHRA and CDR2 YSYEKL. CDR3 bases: TGCGCCAGCAGCCCCCGACAGGGTAGCTACGAGCAGTACTTC. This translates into CASSPRQGSYEQYF.

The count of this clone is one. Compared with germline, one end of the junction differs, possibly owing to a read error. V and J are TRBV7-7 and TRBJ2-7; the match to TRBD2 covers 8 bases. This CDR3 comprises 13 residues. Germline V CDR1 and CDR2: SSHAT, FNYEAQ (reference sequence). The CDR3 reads CASSAGLAYEQYF. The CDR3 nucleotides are TGTGCTAGCAGCGCAGGACTAGCTTACGAGCAGTACTTC.

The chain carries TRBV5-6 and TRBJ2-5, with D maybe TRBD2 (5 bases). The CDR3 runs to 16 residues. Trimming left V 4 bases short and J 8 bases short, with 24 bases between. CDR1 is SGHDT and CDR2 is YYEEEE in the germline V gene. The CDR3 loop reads CASSKGWVGGQQTQYF. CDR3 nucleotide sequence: TGTGCCAGCAGCAAAGGGTGGGTTGGCGGGCAACAAACCCAGTACTTC.

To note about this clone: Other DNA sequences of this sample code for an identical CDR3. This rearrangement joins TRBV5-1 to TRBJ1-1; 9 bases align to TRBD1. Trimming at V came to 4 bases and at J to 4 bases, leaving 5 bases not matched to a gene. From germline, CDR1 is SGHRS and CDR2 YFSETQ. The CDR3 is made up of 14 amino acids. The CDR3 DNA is TGCGCCAGCAGCCCGGGACAGGGAGTCACTGAAGCTTTCTTT. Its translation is CASSPGQGVTEAFF.

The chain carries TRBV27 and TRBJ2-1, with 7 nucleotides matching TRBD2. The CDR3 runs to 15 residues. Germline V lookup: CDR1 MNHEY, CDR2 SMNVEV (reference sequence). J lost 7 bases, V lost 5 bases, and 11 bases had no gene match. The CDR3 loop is CASSPPEGRGNEQFF. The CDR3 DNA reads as TGTGCCAGCAGTCCCCCCGAGGGGCGGGGGAATGAGCAGTTCTTC.

The CDR3 DNA reads TGTGCCAGCAGCTTAGACCAGGTGCAGCCCCAGCATTTT. This encodes CASSLDQVQPQHF. The V gene is TRBV7-2, the J gene TRBJ1-5; D gene ambiguous. Germline loops: CDR1 SGHTA, CDR2 FQGNSA. V was trimmed by 1 base and J by 7 bases, leaving 8 bases between them. The CDR3 has 13 residues.